This passage covers 2 T cell receptor beta chains from one sample sequenced in a study of T cell responses to AZD1222 COVID-19 vaccine (dated by TCRdb to the early 2020s). The time point label on this specimen signifies: about 28 days (+/-7) after the second vaccine dose. The library relied on the immunoSEQ multiplex PCR assay. TCRdb's version of the immuneACCESS table is confined to in-frame rearrangements and falls short of the full clone set. An unresolved V gene accounts for under half of the shortfall where checked; the remainder is of unknown origin. In this sample the table shows around 150,000 clones, around 93% of which occur a single time. Approximately 6.5% of the sample is held by the ten biggest clonotypes. Sequenced material: peripheral blood, taken 28 days after the second AZD1222 dose. The receptors stem from an adult who received the AZD1222 COVID-19 vaccine.

V gene TRBV21-1 combines with J gene TRBJ1-1; the DNA was not used to check the table's D call, TRBD1. TRBV21-1 is given as a pseudogene. The CDR3 has 15 amino acids. The CDR3 coding sequence is TGTGCCAGCAGCAAAAAGACAGGGCCTTGTCCTGAAGCTTTCTTT. Translation: CASSKKTGPCPEAFF.

This rearrangement joins TRBV27 to TRBJ2-6, with a possible D match to TRBD2 (5 bases). The CDR3 totals 14 residues. The ends were cut back, 3 bases at V and 2 bases at J, with 5 bases in the middle. From germline, CDR1 is MNHEY and CDR2 SMNVEV (reference sequence). The CDR3 region is CASSLGAGANVLTF. The CDR3 region has the DNA TGTGCCAGCAGTTTGGGAGCTGGGGCCAACGTCCTGACTTTC.